This is a list of T cell receptor beta chains from one sample in a study of regulatory T cells in long-lasting Graves disease. TCRdb re-derived calls from the multiplex PCR reads in MiXCR, one entry per CDR3 protein. This sample carries a few hundred thousand distinct CDR3 sequences, about a quarter of them seen once, and the ten largest clones take 26%. This sample comprised peripheral blood mononuclear cells (PBMCs), obtained when the disease was refractory, from a patient treated with antithyroid drugs. The origin of the receptors is a female donor with Graves disease. The CDR3 runs from the conserved cysteine through the conserved F or W. Fields, in order: clone size, V gene, J gene, D gene, CDR3 protein, CDR3 DNA. A D gene is named only where the DNA matches it firmly. Clone size, where shown, is once, few, many, or a class for clones that have expanded.

.,TRBV30,TRBJ2-7,.,CAWSVDFTADEQYF,TGTGCCTGGAGTGTAGACTTTACGGCGGACGAGCAGTACTTC
few,TRBV3-1,TRBJ2-4,TRBD1,CASSQKTGGSGIQYF,TGTGCCAGCAGCCAAAAAACAGGGGGTTCGGGCATTCAGTACTTC
few,TRBV5-1,TRBJ1-4,.,CASSFTASATNEKLFF,TGCGCCAGCAGCTTTACGGCGTCTGCAACTAATGAAAAACTGTTTTTT
many,TRBV2,TRBJ1-4,TRBD1,CASRRDRDEKLFF,TGTGCCAGCAGGCGGGACAGGGATGAAAAACTGTTTTTT
.,TRBV2,TRBJ2-3,.,CASRRTLFTDTQYF,TGTGCCAGCAGACGTACACTTTTCACAGATACGCAGTATTTT
.,TRBV5-8,TRBJ1-2,TRBD1,CASSLAVLWTGRGYTF,TGTGCCAGCAGCTTGGCCGTTTTGTGGACAGGGAGGGGCTACACCTTC
few,TRBV19,TRBJ1-1,.,CASTQGGSTHTEAFF,TGTGCCAGTACCCAGGGTGGCTCCACGCACACTGAAGCTTTCTTT
few,TRBV12-3/TRBV12-4,TRBJ2-6,.,CASSLLGVGANVLTF,TGTGCCAGCAGTTTACTCGGGGTGGGGGCCAACGTCCTGACTTTC
many,TRBV28,TRBJ1-2,.,CASREPRGQGYGYTF,TGTGCCAGCAGAGAGCCCCGGGGGCAGGGCTATGGCTACACCTTC
once,TRBV20-1,TRBJ2-7,TRBD1,CSASADRGLTYEQYF,TGCAGTGCTAGCGCCGACAGGGGCCTAACCTACGAGCAGTACTTC
few,TRBV20-1,TRBJ1-2,.,CIIYRGLYGYTF,TGCATCATTTACCGGGGCCTCTATGGCTACACCTTC
many,TRBV6-1,TRBJ2-7,.,CASRFLANEQYF,TGTGCCAGCAGATTCCTAGCGAACGAGCAGTACTTC
.,TRBV18,TRBJ1-1,TRBD1,CASSPGQGLRTEAFF,TGTGCCAGCTCACCGGGACAGGGGTTACGCACTGAAGCTTTCTTT
.,TRBV6-1,TRBJ2-1,.,CASSGYRQKSWEQFF,TGTGCCAGCAGCGGGTACAGGCAAAAGTCGTGGGAGCAGTTCTTC
many,TRBV20-1,TRBJ1-2,.,CSARDFDRRYGYTF,TGCAGTGCTAGAGATTTTGACAGGAGATATGGCTACACCTTC
few,TRBV18,TRBJ1-5,TRBD1,CASSPTGTGGDQPQHF,TGTGCCAGCTCACCAACCGGGACAGGGGGCGATCAGCCCCAGCATTTT
many,TRBV28,TRBJ2-7,.,CASSSIRAGTTGSYEQYF,TGTGCCAGCAGTTCTATTAGGGCGGGAACGACAGGGAGCTACGAGCAGTACTTC
.,TRBV3-2,TRBJ2-7,.,CASSQGPGWAYEQYF,TGTGCCAGCAGCCAAGGACCAGGCTGGGCCTACGAGCAGTACTTC
.,TRBV5-1,TRBJ2-7,TRBD1,CASRVGTGSGEQYF,TGCGCCAGCAGGGTTGGGACAGGTTCCGGCGAGCAGTACTTC
many,TRBV7-2,TRBJ2-2,TRBD2,CASSRSGGNTGELFF,TGTGCCAGCAGCCGAAGCGGGGGGAACACCGGGGAGCTGTTTTTT
.,TRBV5-6,TRBJ1-3,.,CASSLGAGPFSGNTIYF,TGTGCCAGCAGCTTGGGGGCGGGGCCCTTCTCTGGAAACACCATATATTTT
many,TRBV2,TRBJ1-2,TRBD1,CASVFDRGYGYTF,TGTGCCAGCGTGTTCGACAGGGGCTATGGCTACACCTTC
many,TRBV11-2,TRBJ2-7,TRBD2,CASSQVGGRYEQYF,TGTGCCAGCAGCCAGGTAGGCGGGAGATACGAGCAGTACTTC
few,TRBV7-9,TRBJ2-7,TRBD2,CASSPLAGGTSEQYF,TGTGCCAGCAGCCCGCTAGCGGGAGGGACCTCCGAGCAGTACTTC
.,TRBV7-9,TRBJ2-4,TRBD2,CASSLAGGYAAKNIQYF,TGTGCCAGCAGCTTGGCGGGAGGGTATGCGGCCAAAAACATTCAGTACTTC
.,TRBV9,TRBJ2-6,TRBD1,CASSVSNRGPSGANVLTF,TGTGCCAGCAGCGTATCGAACAGGGGGCCCTCTGGGGCCAACGTCCTGACTTTC
few,TRBV20-1,TRBJ2-7,.,CSARGLAAYEQYF,TGCAGTGCTAGAGGGCTAGCAGCCTACGAGCAGTACTTC
few,TRBV5-1,TRBJ2-5,TRBD2,CASSVGLAGVSKQETQYF,TGCGCCAGCAGCGTGGGACTAGCGGGAGTATCGAAACAAGAGACCCAGTACTTC
.,TRBV9,TRBJ1-3,.,CASSLQNSGNTIYF,TGTGCCAGCAGCTTACAGAACTCTGGAAACACCATATATTTT
.,TRBV6-5,TRBJ2-2,.,CASSNSRKGGELFF,TGTGCCAGCAGTAACTCTAGGAAGGGCGGGGAGCTGTTTTTT
many,TRBV6-5,TRBJ1-5,.,CASSYSISQPQHF,TGTGCCAGCAGTTACTCGATTAGTCAGCCCCAGCATTTT
few,TRBV5-1,TRBJ1-6,.,CASSSPTSARDNSPLHF,TGCGCCAGCAGCTCACCCACCTCGGCGCGGGACAATTCACCCCTCCACTTT
.,TRBV7-2,TRBJ2-1,.,CASSLSRDEQFF,TGTGCCAGCAGCTTAAGTAGGGATGAGCAGTTCTTC
.,TRBV29-1,TRBJ2-7,.,CSVVYDYEQYF,TGCAGCGTTGTTTACGACTACGAGCAGTACTTC
.,TRBV7-9,TRBJ1-2,.,CASSLGSSSYGYTF,TGTGCCAGCAGCTTAGGGAGCAGCTCCTATGGCTACACCTTC
.,TRBV4-1,TRBJ1-5,.,CASSLTAGEHQPQHF,TGCGCCAGCAGCCTGACTGCAGGGGAACATCAGCCCCAGCATTTT
many,TRBV27,TRBJ2-7,.,CASAGSREQYF,TGTGCCAGCGCGGGGTCTCGAGAGCAGTACTTC
.,TRBV30,TRBJ1-1,.,CAWQRGVMNTEAFF,TGTGCCTGGCAAAGAGGAGTTATGAACACTGAAGCTTTCTTT
many,TRBV28,TRBJ1-1,.,CASTQFGYGGLNTEAFF,TGTGCCAGCACCCAATTCGGATATGGGGGTTTGAACACTGAAGCTTTCTTT
many,TRBV11-1,TRBJ1-4,.,CASSFGTNEKLFF,TGTGCCAGCAGCTTTGGCACTAATGAAAAACTGTTTTTT